The entry below describes one TCR beta chain. These data belong to a study of blood T cell repertoires in COVID-19. At the level of the study: Both acute and convalescent COVID-19 samples were obtained from the United States, Italy and Spain. Nucleic acid was either cDNA or gDNA, and it came from T cells, B-cell-depleted T cells, or PBMCs.

In the authors' workflow: The assay estimated nucleated cells by amplifying reference gene primers. Generated by immunoSEQ multiplex PCR, the TCRdb table keeps only in-frame clones and is missing some. D and trimming were read from the DNA, whereas the V and J calls and clone size are those reported in that table. The sample has roughly 300,000 clones, 65% to 90% seen once. CDR1 LGHDT and CDR2 YNNKEL come from the germline V gene (reference sequence). Deletions cut 1 base from V and 11 bases from J, with 14 bases between. CDR3 length: 13 amino acids. The chain couples TRBV3-1 (or the pseudogene TRBV3-2) to TRBJ1-1; D not resolved. The TCR originated in a human donor in a cohort sampled during active COVID-19. Material for sequencing was peripheral blood. In nucleotides, the CDR3 is TGTGCCAGCAGCCAAGTGAACGGGAATAACGCTTTCTTT. It yields the protein CASSQVNGNNAFF.